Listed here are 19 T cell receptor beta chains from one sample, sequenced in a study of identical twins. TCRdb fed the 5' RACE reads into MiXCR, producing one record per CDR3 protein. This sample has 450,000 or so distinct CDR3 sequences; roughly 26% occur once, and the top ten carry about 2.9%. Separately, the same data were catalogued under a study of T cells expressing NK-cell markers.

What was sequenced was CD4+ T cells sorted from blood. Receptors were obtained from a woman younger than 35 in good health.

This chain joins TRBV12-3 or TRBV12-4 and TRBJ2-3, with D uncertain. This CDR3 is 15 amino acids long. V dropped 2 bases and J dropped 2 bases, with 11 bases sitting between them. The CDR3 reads CASSLISTSTDTQYF. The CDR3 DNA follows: TGTGCCAGCAGTTTAATCTCGACCTCCACAGATACGCAGTATTTT.

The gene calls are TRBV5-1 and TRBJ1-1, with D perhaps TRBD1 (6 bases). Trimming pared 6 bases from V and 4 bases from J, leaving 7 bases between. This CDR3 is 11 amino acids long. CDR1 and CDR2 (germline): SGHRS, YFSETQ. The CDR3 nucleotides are TGCGCCAGCAAAGGGGGCACTGAAGCTTTCTTT. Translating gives CASKGGTEAFF.

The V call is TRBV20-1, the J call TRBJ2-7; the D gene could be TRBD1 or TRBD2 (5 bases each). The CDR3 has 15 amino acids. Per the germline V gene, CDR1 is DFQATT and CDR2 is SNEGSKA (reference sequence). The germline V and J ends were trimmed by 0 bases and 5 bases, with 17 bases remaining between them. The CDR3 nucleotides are TGCAGTGCTAGAGATATCACGGGACGGATAAACGAGCAGTACTTC. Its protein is CSARDITGRINEQYF.

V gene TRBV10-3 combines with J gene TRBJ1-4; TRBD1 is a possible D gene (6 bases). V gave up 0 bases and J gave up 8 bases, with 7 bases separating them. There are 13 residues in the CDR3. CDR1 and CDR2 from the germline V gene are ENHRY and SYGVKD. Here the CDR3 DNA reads TGTGCCATCAGTGAGTCGAGGGGGGAAAAACTGTTTTTT. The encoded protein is CAISESRGEKLFF.

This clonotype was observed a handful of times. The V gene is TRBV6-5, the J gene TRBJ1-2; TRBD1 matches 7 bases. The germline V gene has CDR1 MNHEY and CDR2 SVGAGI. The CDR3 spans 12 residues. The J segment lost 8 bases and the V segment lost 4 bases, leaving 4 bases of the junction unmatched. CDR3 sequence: CASSSRQGGYTF. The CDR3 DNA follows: TGTGCCAGCAGTTCAAGACAGGGCGGCTACACCTTC.

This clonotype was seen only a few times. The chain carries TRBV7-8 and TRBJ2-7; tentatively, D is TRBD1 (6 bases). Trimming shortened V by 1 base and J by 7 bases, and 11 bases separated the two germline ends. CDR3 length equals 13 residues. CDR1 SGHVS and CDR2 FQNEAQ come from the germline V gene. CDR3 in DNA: TGTGCCAGCAGCTTAGGGACAGATAAAGAGCAGTACTTC. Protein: CASSLGTDKEQYF.

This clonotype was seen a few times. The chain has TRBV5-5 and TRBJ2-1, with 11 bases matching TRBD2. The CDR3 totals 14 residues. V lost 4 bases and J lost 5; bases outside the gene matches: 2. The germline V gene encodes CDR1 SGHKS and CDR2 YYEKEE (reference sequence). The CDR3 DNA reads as TGTGCCAGCAGCGGGACTAGCGGTCACAATGAGCAGTTCTTC. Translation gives CASSGTSGHNEQFF.

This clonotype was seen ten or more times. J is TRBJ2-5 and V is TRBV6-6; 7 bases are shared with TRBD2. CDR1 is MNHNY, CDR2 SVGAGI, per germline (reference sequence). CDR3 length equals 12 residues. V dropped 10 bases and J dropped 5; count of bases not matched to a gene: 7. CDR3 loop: CATSSGEETQYF. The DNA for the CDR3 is TGTGCCACCAGCAGCGGGGAGGAGACCCAGTACTTC.

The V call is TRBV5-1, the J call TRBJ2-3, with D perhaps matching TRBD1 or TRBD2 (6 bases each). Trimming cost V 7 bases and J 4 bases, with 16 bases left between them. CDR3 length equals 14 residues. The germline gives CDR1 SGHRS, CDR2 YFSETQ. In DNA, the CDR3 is TGCGCCAGCTCCTGGGGGGCCGGGTCAGATACGCAGTATTTT. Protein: CASSWGAGSDTQYF.

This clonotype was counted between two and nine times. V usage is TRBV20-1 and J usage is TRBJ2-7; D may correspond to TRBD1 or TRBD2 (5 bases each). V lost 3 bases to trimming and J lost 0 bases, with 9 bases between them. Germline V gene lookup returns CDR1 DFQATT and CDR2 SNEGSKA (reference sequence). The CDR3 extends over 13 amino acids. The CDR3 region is CSASRGTSYEQYF. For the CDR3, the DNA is TGCAGTGCTAGTAGAGGGACCTCCTACGAGCAGTACTTC.

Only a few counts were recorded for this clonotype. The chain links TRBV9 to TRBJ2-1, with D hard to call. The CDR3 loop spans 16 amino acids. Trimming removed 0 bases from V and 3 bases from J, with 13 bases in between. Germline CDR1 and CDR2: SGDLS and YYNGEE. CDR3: CASSVEGRLVYNEQFF. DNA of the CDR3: TGTGCCAGCAGCGTAGAGGGCAGGTTGGTCTACAATGAGCAGTTCTTC.

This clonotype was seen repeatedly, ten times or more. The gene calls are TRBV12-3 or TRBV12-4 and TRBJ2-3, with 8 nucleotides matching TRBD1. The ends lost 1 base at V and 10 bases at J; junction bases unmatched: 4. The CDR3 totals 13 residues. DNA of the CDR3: TGTGCCAGCAGTTTAGGACAGGGGAGCGCGCAGTATTTT. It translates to CASSLGQGSAQYF.

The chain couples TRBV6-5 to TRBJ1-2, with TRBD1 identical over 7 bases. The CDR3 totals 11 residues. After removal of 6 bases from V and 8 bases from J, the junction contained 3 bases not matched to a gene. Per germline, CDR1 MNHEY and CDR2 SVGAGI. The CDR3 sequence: CASRRQGGYTF. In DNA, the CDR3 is TGTGCCAGCAGGCGACAGGGAGGCTACACCTTC.

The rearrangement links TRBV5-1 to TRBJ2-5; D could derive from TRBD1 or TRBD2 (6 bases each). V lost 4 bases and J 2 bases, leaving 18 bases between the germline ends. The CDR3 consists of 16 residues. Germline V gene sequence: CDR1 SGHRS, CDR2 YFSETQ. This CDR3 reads CASSGGPRGGQETQYF. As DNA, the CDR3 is TGCGCCAGCAGCGGGGGGCCCAGGGGTGGTCAAGAGACCCAGTACTTC.

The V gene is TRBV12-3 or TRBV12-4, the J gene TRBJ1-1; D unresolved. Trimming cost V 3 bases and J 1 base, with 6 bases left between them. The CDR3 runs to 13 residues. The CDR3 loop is CASSLIANTEAFF. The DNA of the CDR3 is TGTGCCAGCAGTTTGATCGCGAACACTGAAGCTTTCTTT.

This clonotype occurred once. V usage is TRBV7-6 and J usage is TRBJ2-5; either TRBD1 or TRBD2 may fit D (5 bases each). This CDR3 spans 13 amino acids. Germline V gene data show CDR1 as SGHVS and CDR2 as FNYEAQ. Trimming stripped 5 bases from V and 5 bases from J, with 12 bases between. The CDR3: CASSPGTRETQYF. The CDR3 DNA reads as TGTGCCAGCAGCCCCGGGACCCGGGAGACCCAGTACTTC.

In nucleotides, the CDR3 is TGTGCCAGCACCCCGGGACTAGCGGGAGTGAATGGCTACACCTTC. It encodes CASTPGLAGVNGYTF. This sequence joins TRBV6-1 and TRBJ1-2; D is possibly TRBD1 (5 bases). V lost 7 bases and J 6 bases, leaving 21 bases between the germline ends. This CDR3 spans 15 amino acids. Germline CDR1 and CDR2: MNHNS and SASEGT.

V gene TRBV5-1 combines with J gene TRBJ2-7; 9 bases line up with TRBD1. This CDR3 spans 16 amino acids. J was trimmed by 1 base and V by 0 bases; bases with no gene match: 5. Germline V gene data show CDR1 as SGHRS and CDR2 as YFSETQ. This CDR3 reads CASSLALGQGSYEQYF. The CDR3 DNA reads TGCGCCAGCAGCTTGGCTCTCGGACAGGGGTCCTACGAGCAGTACTTC.

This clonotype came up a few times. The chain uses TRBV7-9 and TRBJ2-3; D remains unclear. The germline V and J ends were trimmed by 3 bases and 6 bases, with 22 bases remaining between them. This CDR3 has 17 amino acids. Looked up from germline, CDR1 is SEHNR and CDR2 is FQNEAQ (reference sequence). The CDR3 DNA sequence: TGTGCCAGCAGCTTCGGTTTGGCTTTCATAGGGCCGGATACGCAGTATTTT. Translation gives CASSFGLAFIGPDTQYF.